One sample yielded the 9 T cell receptor beta chains listed below, sequenced in a study of Ad26.COV2.S vaccination and SARS-CoV-2 variants. The treatment was: over 15 received Ad26.COV2.S at low or high dose, single or two shots; about 5 received placebo; per-sample allocation not given. Day 63 following the first vaccine or placebo injection was when the samples were taken. Assay used: immunoSEQ multiplex PCR; TCRdb lists only in-frame clones, some missing. Counted here are just over 350,000 clones, approximately 84% occurring once; the ten biggest clones make up around 3%. This specimen was peripheral blood, taken in a trial of Ad26.COV2.S vaccine versus placebo. The receptors were sampled from a person aged 18-60 years who received the Ad26.COV2.S COVID-19 vaccine or a placebo.

The V gene is TRBV19, the J gene TRBJ1-5; D might be TRBD1 (5 bases). Germline-derived CDR1 and CDR2 are LNHDA and SQIVND (reference sequence). Trimming removed 7 bases at V and 4 bases at J, with 20 bases between. The CDR3 covers 16 residues. The CDR3 nucleotides are TGTGCCAGTAAGGGGCTTGTGACAACCTCAAATCAGCCCCAGCATTTT. It translates to CASKGLVTTSNQPQHF.

CDR3 bases: TGCGCCAGCAGCCTGGGGTACGGGGCCGCAACTAATGAAAAACTGTTTTTT. Its protein product is CASSLGYGAATNEKLFF. The genes are TRBV5-1 and TRBJ1-4; D perhaps matches TRBD1 (5 bases). The CDR3 loop spans 17 amino acids. Germline V gene sequence: CDR1 SGHRS, CDR2 YFSETQ. Trimming cost V 4 bases and J 0 bases, with 16 bases left between them.

This chain joins TRBV12-5 and TRBJ2-5; possibly TRBD2 for D (6 bases). The CDR3 has 13 residues. Germline V gives CDR1 LGHNT, CDR2 FRNRAP. Trimming pared 6 bases from V and 5 bases from J, leaving 13 bases between. Written as DNA, the CDR3 is TGTGCTAGTGGCATTAGCGGCTCGGAGACCCAGTACTTC. Translation gives CASGISGSETQYF. Variable domain in full (rest from reference TRBV12-5 and TRBJ2-5): DARVTQTPRHKVTEMGQEVTMRCQPILGHNTVFWYRQTMMQGLELLAYFRNRAPLDDSGMPKDRFSAEMPDATLATLKIQPSEPRDSAVYFCASGISGSETQYFGPGTRLLVL.

V gene TRBV19 combines with J gene TRBJ1-4, with D possibly being TRBD1 (6 bases). V was cut by 7 bases and J by 8 bases, with 14 bases left in between. The germline CDR1 and CDR2 sequences are LNHDA and SQIVND (reference sequence). The CDR3 is made up of 13 amino acids. Written as DNA, the CDR3 is TGTGCCAGTACTCACAGGGTTCGGGAAAAACTGTTTTTT. Translation: CASTHRVREKLFF.

The chain has TRBV2 and TRBJ1-4; TRBD1 matches 8 bases. J was trimmed by 6 bases and V by 7 bases; bases with no gene match: 7. This CDR3 spans 14 amino acids. CDR1 SNHLY and CDR2 FYNNEI come from the germline V gene. The CDR3 loop reads CASTWTGSDEKLFF. The DNA of the CDR3 is TGTGCCAGCACCTGGACAGGGTCCGATGAAAAACTGTTTTTT.

The chain has TRBV7-2 and TRBJ2-3; D remains ambiguous. This CDR3 is built from 10 residues. With 5 bases removed from V and 4 bases from J, the gap between germline ends came to 1 base. Looked up from germline, CDR1 is SGHTA and CDR2 is FQGNSA. The CDR3 loop is CASSPDTQYF. For the CDR3, the DNA is TGTGCCAGCAGCCCAGATACGCAGTATTTT.

Only a few counts were recorded for this clone. The CDR3 DNA is TGTGCTAGTGGTTTGGAAGGGGACAGGGGGCAAGAGACCCAGTACTTC. Residues: CASGLEGDRGQETQYF. The chain combines TRBV12-5 with TRBJ2-5; TRBD1 agrees at 11 bases. Germline CDR1 reads LGHNT; CDR2 reads FRNRAP. This CDR3 is built from 16 residues. After removal of 1 base from V and 2 bases from J, the junction contained 3 bases not matched to a gene.

The V call is TRBV3-1 (or the pseudogene TRBV3-2), the J call TRBJ1-1; 8 positions agree with TRBD1. The V segment lost 8 bases and the J segment 3 bases; nucleotides outside the gene matches: 8. Germline V gives CDR1 LGHDT, CDR2 YNNKEL (reference sequence). The CDR3 is 14 residues long. The CDR3, as DNA: TGTGCCAGCGGGTTCAGGGGGCTGTACACTGAAGCTTTCTTT. Translated, it gives CASGFRGLYTEAFF.

CDR3: CASSSDRGYQETQYF. Written as DNA, the CDR3 is TGTGCCAGCAGTTCGGACAGGGGGTACCAAGAGACCCAGTACTTC. The chain recombines TRBV28 with TRBJ2-5, with 10 bases matching TRBD1. Trimming cost V 4 bases and J 0 bases; bases outside gene matches: 2. Germline-derived CDR1 and CDR2 are MDHEN and SYDVKM. The CDR3 runs 15 residues.